The 3 T cell receptor beta chains below were found in one sample sequenced in a study of blood T cell repertoires in COVID-19. This table comes from immunoSEQ multiplex PCR, and its TCRdb copy is limited to in-frame clones, with some not included. The data contain hundreds of thousands of clones, 80% to 90% of them singletons. Input material: peripheral blood. Receptors originate from a woman aged 25 to 45 with COVID-19, enrolled during active disease.

The chain recombines TRBV10-3 with TRBJ1-2; 7 nucleotides line up with TRBD1. The trim removed 3 bases at V and 6 bases at J, leaving 1 base unmatched. This CDR3 region has 12 residues. The V gene's germline CDR1 is ENHRY and CDR2 SYGVKD. The CDR3 coding sequence is TGTGCCATCAGTGAAGGGGGCAATGGCTACACCTTC. Translation: CAISEGGNGYTF.

V gene TRBV7-8 combines with J gene TRBJ1-4; 7 nucleotides line up with TRBD1. Germline V gene sequence: CDR1 SGHVS, CDR2 FQNEAQ. J lost 7 bases, V lost 5 bases, and 10 bases had no gene match. CDR3 size: 15 residues. CDR3 sequence reads: CASSVRQGGGEKLFF. The DNA for the CDR3 is TGTGCCAGCAGCGTCAGACAGGGAGGCGGTGAAAAACTGTTTTTT.

The chain links TRBV2 to TRBJ2-3; D unclear. The germline gives CDR1 SNHLY, CDR2 FYNNEI. The CDR3 loop spans 16 amino acids. With 0 bases removed from V and 0 bases from J, the gap between germline ends came to 10 bases. The CDR3 region has the DNA TGTGCCAGCAGTGAAGCGCAGGCAGAGAGCACAGATACGCAGTATTTT. Its translation: CASSEAQAESTDTQYF.